Below are 9 T cell receptor beta chains sequenced from a single sample in a study of CD4 T cells in relation to SARS-CoV-2 and coronaviruses. The unexposed donors gave CD4+ T cells in about 2010-2018, prior to COVID-19. After more than eight days of culture, CD4+ T cells were isolated. The antigens these receptors bind are not known. This table comes from immunoSEQ multiplex PCR, and its TCRdb copy is limited to in-frame clones, with some not included. The data contain about 23,000 clones, about 80% of them singletons. Sequenced: CD4+ T cells from PBMCs, cultured in vitro. These receptor sequences come from a human donor in good health.

The chain is built from TRBV7-9 and TRBJ1-6; 11 bases align to TRBD1. This CDR3 contains 16 residues. V trimming: 5 bases; J trimming: 6 bases; junction bases outside the gene matches: 6. CDR1 is SEHNR, CDR2 FQNEAQ, per germline (reference sequence). The CDR3 DNA is TGTGCCAGCAGCCTCGGGACAGGGGGAAGTAATTCACCCCTCCACTTT. It translates to CASSLGTGGSNSPLHF. Combining the CDR3 with reference TRBV7-9 and TRBJ1-6 gives the whole variable domain DTGVSQNPRHKITKRGQNVTFRCDPISEHNRLYWYRQTLGQGPEFLTYFQNEAQLEKSRLLSDRFSAERPKGSFSTLEIQRTEQGDSAMYLCASSLGTGGSNSPLHFGNGTRLTVT.

The table lists this clone with a few counts. V usage is TRBV11-2 and J usage is TRBJ1-1; TRBD1 matches 7 bases. CDR3 length: 13 residues. V dropped 10 bases and J dropped 3; count of bases not matched to a gene: 8. Per the germline V gene, CDR1 is SGHAT and CDR2 is FQNNGV. The CDR3 sequence is CATATGTDTEAFF. DNA for the CDR3: TGTGCCACCGCGACAGGGACGGACACTGAAGCTTTCTTT.

This clone has a single count. The chain has TRBV5-6 and TRBJ1-2; 10 bases fit TRBD1. CDR1 is SGHDT, CDR2 YYEEEE, per germline. V shed 4 bases and J 3 bases; nucleotides not matched to a gene: 6. The length of the CDR3 is 15 residues. For the CDR3, the DNA is TGTGCCAGCAGCACAGGGACAGGGGCTTACTATGGCTACACCTTC. Translating gives CASSTGTGAYYGYTF.

The chain uses TRBV11-1 and TRBJ1-2; D perhaps matches TRBD1 (6 bases). The CDR3 totals 15 residues. V shed 1 base and J shed 4 bases, with 13 bases lying between them. Germline V gene sequence: CDR1 SGHAT, CDR2 FQDESV (reference sequence). As DNA, the CDR3 is TGTGCCAGCAGCTTAGAGGGGGGTACACGCTATGGCTACACCTTC. Its translation is CASSLEGGTRYGYTF.

The rearrangement links TRBV13 to TRBJ2-7, with D possibly matching TRBD1 (5 bases). The CDR3 extends over 13 amino acids. Germline assignment: CDR1 PRHDT and CDR2 FYEKMQ (reference sequence). Trimming removed 4 bases from V and 7 bases from J, with 14 bases in between. Written as DNA, the CDR3 is TGTGCCAGCAGCTCGAGGACACTTGAAGAGCAGTACTTC. Amino acids: CASSSRTLEEQYF.

This clone was detected only once. The V gene is TRBV11-2, the J gene TRBJ1-5; maybe TRBD1 (6 bases). The CDR3 runs to 15 residues. Germline V gives CDR1 SGHAT, CDR2 FQNNGV. V shed 0 bases and J shed 1 base, with 7 bases lying between them. The CDR3 here is CASSLEQGSNQPQHF. Written as DNA, the CDR3 is TGTGCCAGCAGCTTAGAACAGGGAAGCAATCAGCCCCAGCATTTT.

The sample holds one count of this clone. The rearrangement joins TRBV5-1 to TRBJ2-3, with D maybe TRBD2 (5 bases). Trimming stripped 4 bases from V and 0 bases from J, with 15 bases between. Per germline, CDR1 SGHRS and CDR2 YFSETQ. The length of the CDR3 is 16 residues. CDR3 region: CASSPDWRRSTDTQYF. The CDR3 coding sequence is TGCGCCAGCAGCCCGGATTGGAGGCGAAGCACAGATACGCAGTATTTT. The variable domain in full, with the rest retrieved from reference TRBV5-1 and TRBJ2-3, is KAGVTQTPRYLIKTRGQQVTLSCSPISGHRSVSWYQQTPGQGLQFLFEYFSETQRNKGNFPGRFSGRQFSNSRSEMNVSTLELGDSALYLCASSPDWRRSTDTQYFGPGTRLTVL.

V gene TRBV6-5 combines with J gene TRBJ1-5, with 10 nucleotides matching TRBD1. V dropped 8 bases and J dropped 2; count of bases not matched to a gene: 6. CDR1 is MNHEY and CDR2 is SVGAGI in the germline V gene. The CDR3 sequence is 15 residues long. The CDR3 DNA sequence: TGTGCCAGCGGATCCGGGACAGGGGGCAATCAGCCCCAGCATTTT. The encoded protein is CASGSGTGGNQPQHF.

The chain has TRBV4-2 and TRBJ2-1; D may be TRBD1 (5 bases). CDR1 is LGHNA and CDR2 is YNFKEQ in the germline V gene. This CDR3 region has 18 residues. V was trimmed by 0 bases and J by 0 bases, leaving 15 bases between them. CDR3 sequence reads: CASSQEFGAVSSYNEQFF. The CDR3, as DNA: TGTGCCAGCAGCCAAGAGTTTGGGGCGGTGAGCTCCTACAATGAGCAGTTCTTC.